This TCR beta chain is from a study of identical twins. Study-level points and caveats: Rather than following the same donors, the conclusions depended on cross-sectional statistical analysis. Invariant MAIT and iNKT cells may have partly biased zero-insertion analyses. In cord blood, abundant beta clonotypes had fewer insertions; memory showed no trend.

Template switching created a universal primer site, and the cDNA included unique molecular identifiers. TCRdb ran MiXCR on the 5' RACE reads and lists one entry per CDR3 protein. The repertoire holds 300,000 or so distinct CDR3 sequences, with less than 9.5% as singletons. The CDR3 sequence is 13 residues long. Germline CDR1 is DFQATT and CDR2 is SNEGSKA (reference sequence). The V end lost 4 bases, the J end lost 2 bases, and 12 bases lay between the germline ends. This clonotype was detected only a few times. Its target is not known. These sequences were also reported in another study, on yellow fever vaccine responses in identical twins.

The chain uses TRBV20-1 and TRBJ2-7; unclear D gene. This TCR was sampled from a woman aged 18-29 years in good health. Sequencing was done on a sample of CD8+ T cells sorted from blood. CDR3 sequence: CSANKKVPYEQYF. DNA for the CDR3: TGCAGTGCTAACAAGAAAGTCCCCTACGAGCAGTACTTC.